This T cell receptor (beta chain) was retrieved from a study of T cells in Graves' hyperthyroidism and ophthalmopathy. CDR3 length: 17 residues. The V segment lost 5 bases and the J segment 2 bases; nucleotides outside the gene matches: 11. Whole-study findings and limits: Progression to ophthalmopathy was predicted a median of roughly 6.8 months early. Ophthalmopathy and stable hyperthyroidism were told apart by a 13 V-J model.

This clonotype has at least ten counts. What it recognizes is unknown. The CDR3 regions of TCR beta were amplified from RNA transcripts. When the TCR CDR3 underwent first-round RT-PCR, the HTBI primer set was used. MiXCR was run by TCRdb on the multiplex PCR reads, yielding one entry per CDR3 protein. This sample has some 510,000 distinct CDR3 sequences, with less than 25% found just once. Among the patients, aged 18 to 65, hyperthyroidism was newly diagnosed and had lasted under 2 months. Lactation, pregnancy, other autoimmune disease or uncontrolled infection led to exclusion of patients. The chain couples TRBV12-3 or TRBV12-4 to TRBJ2-5; TRBD1 agrees at 10 bases. The source of this sequence is a man younger than 30 with Graves' hyperthyroidism. The sequenced sample consisted of blood. CDR3 amino acids: CASSHWTGGVSQETQYF. For the CDR3, the DNA is TGTGCCAGCAGTCATTGGACAGGGGGTGTGAGTCAAGAGACCCAGTACTTC.